These 29 T cell receptor beta chains came from one sample sequenced in a study of blood T cells in healthy people across ages. A second 7 to 11 cycle PCR used barcoded and J-beta primers. TCRdb independently ran MiXCR on the 5' RACE reads; one entry per CDR3 protein. The sample has around 790,000 distinct CDR3 sequences, approximately 44% seen once; the top ten hold about a fifth. Sequencing used blood. The source of these receptors is a man in his 60s in good health.

This chain joins TRBV20-1 and TRBJ2-5; tentatively, D is TRBD1 (6 bases). The last part of the DNA fits TRBJ2-7 better; the J call may be wrong. Germline CDR1 is DFQATT and CDR2 is SNEGSKA (reference sequence). This CDR3 has 15 residues. CDR3 nucleotides: TGCAGTGCTAGAGGAGAGGGACAAGGGGACTACGAGCAGTACTTC. This codes for CSARGEGQGDYEQYF.

The chain joins TRBV20-1 to TRBJ2-3; D ambiguous. In germline, CDR1 is DFQATT, CDR2 SNEGSKA (reference sequence). Trimming removed 6 bases from V and 6 bases from J, with 13 bases in between. This CDR3 spans 12 amino acids. CDR3 DNA sequence: TGCAGTGCGACCCCTAAGGCGGATACGCAGTATTTT. Its protein is CSATPKADTQYF.

The chain links TRBV24-1 to TRBJ2-1, with D tentatively TRBD1 (5 bases). The CDR3 length is 16 residues. V was pared by 1 base and J by 5 bases, with 14 bases between. Germline V gene data show CDR1 as KGHDR and CDR2 as SFDVKD. The DNA of the CDR3 is TGTGCCACCAGTGATTTCGGGCAGGGTACGGACAATGAGCAGTTCTTC. Its translation is CATSDFGQGTDNEQFF.

This chain connects TRBV4-3 to TRBJ2-7; either TRBD1 or TRBD2 may fit D (5 bases each). V was pared by 0 bases and J by 2 bases, with 8 bases between. Per germline, CDR1 LGHNA and CDR2 YSLEER. The CDR3 is made up of 14 amino acids. Here the CDR3 reads CASSQDQGPYEQYF. The CDR3 DNA reads as TGCGCCAGCAGCCAAGATCAGGGACCCTACGAGCAGTACTTC.

This chain connects TRBV3-1 to TRBJ2-5, with D hard to call. CDR3 length equals 13 residues. Trimming cost V 0 bases and J 11 bases, with 13 bases left between them. Per germline, CDR1 LGHDT and CDR2 YNNKEL (reference sequence). Written as DNA, the CDR3 is TGTGCCAGCAGCCAAGATCGGAGTAGAGAGCAGTACTTC. This translates into CASSQDRSREQYF.

The J gene is TRBJ2-3, the V gene TRBV20-1; D is uncertain. Germline lookup yields CDR1 DFQATT and CDR2 SNEGSKA (reference sequence). Between the trimmed V and J ends, which lost 0 bases and 0 bases, there was a span of 16 bases. This CDR3 contains 17 residues. CDR3 coding DNA: TGCAGTGCTAGAGATCGAGTGGTGGCGGTCAGCACAGATACGCAGTATTTT. Encoded protein: CSARDRVVAVSTDTQYF.

This chain connects TRBV10-1 to TRBJ1-1; the D is unclear. Trimming cost V 3 bases and J 0 bases, with 5 bases left between them. Germline V gene data show CDR1 as WNHNN and CDR2 as SYGVQD (reference sequence). This CDR3 contains 13 residues. CDR3 nucleotide sequence: TGCGCCAGCAGTGAAAGGGTGAACACTGAAGCTTTCTTT. This codes for CASSERVNTEAFF.

This chain links TRBV2 with TRBJ2-1; TRBD1 matches at 8 bases. Trimming cost V 6 bases and J 4 bases; bases outside gene matches: 11. CDR1 and CDR2 from the germline V gene are SNHLY and FYNNEI. The CDR3 length is 16 residues. CDR3 nucleotide sequence: TGTGCCAGCAGCCACCGCCGGGACAGGTTATACAATGAGCAGTTCTTC. This encodes CASSHRRDRLYNEQFF.

This clonotype was counted at least ten times. The chain employs TRBV20-1 and TRBJ1-5; 7 bases map to TRBD1. V trimming: 1 base; J trimming: 6 bases; junction bases outside the gene matches: 6. The CDR3 has 14 residues. Looked up from germline, CDR1 is DFQATT and CDR2 is SNEGSKA (reference sequence). CDR3 amino acids: CSARAQGTSQPQHF. Here the CDR3 DNA reads TGCAGTGCTAGAGCACAGGGGACCTCTCAGCCCCAGCATTTT.

The V and J genes are TRBV4-3 and TRBJ2-1; D may be TRBD2 (7 bases). Germline CDR1 LGHNA, CDR2 YSLEER. V was trimmed by 0 bases and J by 9 bases, leaving 18 bases between them. CDR3 length equals 16 residues. The CDR3: CASSQDGGQGRVEQFF. In DNA, the CDR3 is TGCGCCAGCAGCCAAGATGGGGGGCAGGGGAGGGTTGAGCAGTTCTTC.

This clonotype appeared many times. The chain recombines TRBV2 with TRBJ2-5, with 10 bases lining up with TRBD2. The J segment lost 1 base and the V segment lost 8 bases, leaving 7 bases of the junction unmatched. Per germline, CDR1 SNHLY and CDR2 FYNNEI. The CDR3 spans 15 residues. This CDR3 reads CASSIAGGLQETQYF. In nucleotides, the CDR3 is TGTGCCAGCTCGATAGCGGGGGGTCTCCAAGAGACCCAGTACTTC.

This sequence joins TRBV4-3 and TRBJ2-5, with D hard to call. The DNA end favors TRBJ2-7, so the J call may be wrong. The CDR3 is 16 residues long. The germline CDR1 and CDR2 sequences are LGHNA and YSLEER. The CDR3 nucleotides are TGCGCCAGCAGCCAAGAGACCTACCGCTATTGGGCCGAGCAGTACTTC. Translation: CASSQETYRYWAEQYF.

The chain carries TRBV24-1 and TRBJ2-6; D uncertain. CDR1 and CDR2 from the germline V gene are KGHDR and SFDVKD. V was trimmed by 6 bases and J by 1 base, leaving 21 bases between them. The CDR3 extends over 19 amino acids. The CDR3 DNA reads as TGTGCCACCAGTCCTAATAAAGGCCATCGTAGTTCTGGGGCCAACGTCCTGACTTTC. Translating gives CATSPNKGHRSSGANVLTF.

This clonotype was recorded a few times. This chain connects TRBV6-6 to TRBJ2-5; unclear D gene. Germline V CDR1 and CDR2: MNHNY, SVGAGI (reference sequence). The CDR3 consists of 13 residues. Trimming took off 2 bases at V and 4 bases at J, with 8 bases between the two ends. This CDR3 reads CASSYPKGETQYF. The CDR3 nucleotides are TGTGCCAGCAGTTACCCGAAGGGAGAGACCCAGTACTTC.

V and J are TRBV6-5 and TRBJ2-5; D not certain. Germline V lookup: CDR1 MNHEY, CDR2 SVGAGI. This CDR3 is built from 14 residues. With 6 bases removed from V and 0 bases from J, the gap between germline ends came to 11 bases. The CDR3 coding sequence is TGTGCCAGCAGACGCCCGGGCTACCAAGAGACCCAGTACTTC. This sequence encodes CASRRPGYQETQYF.

CDR3 residues: CASSPPSGPGSGQPQHF. The CDR3 DNA reads TGCGCCAGCAGCCCCCCCTCCGGGCCGGGGTCTGGTCAGCCCCAGCATTTT. The chain links TRBV4-1 to TRBJ1-5, with D hard to call. The CDR3 is 17 residues long. The V end was cut by 4 bases, the J end by 6 bases, with 22 bases between. Per germline, CDR1 MGHRA and CDR2 YSYEKL.

The chain has TRBV5-1 and TRBJ2-5, with D unclear. The germline gives CDR1 SGHRS, CDR2 YFSETQ. V shed 0 bases and J shed 1 base, with 13 bases lying between them. The CDR3 runs to 16 residues. The CDR3 DNA follows: TGCGCCAGCAGCTTGGGGGTTGGGCAGTCCCAAGAGACCCAGTACTTC. Protein product: CASSLGVGQSQETQYF.

This clonotype was recorded a few times. This rearrangement joins TRBV11-2 to TRBJ2-1; weak D call: TRBD1 (5 bases). The V gene's germline CDR1 is SGHAT and CDR2 FQNNGV. V was cut by 4 bases and J by 7 bases, with 11 bases left in between. This CDR3 region has 13 residues. Here the CDR3 reads CASSSDGANEQFF. CDR3 sequence (DNA): TGTGCCAGCAGCTCGGATGGGGCAAATGAGCAGTTCTTC.

This clonotype has a handful of counts. V gene TRBV6-2 or TRBV6-3 combines with J gene TRBJ2-7, with TRBD2 as a possible D gene (6 bases). The CDR3 runs to 15 residues. V was clipped by 0 bases and J by 3 bases, with 12 bases between them. CDR1 and CDR2 (germline): MNHEY, SVGEGT. The CDR3 bases are TGTGCCAGCAGTTACTCCGGGGGTTACGGCTACGAGCAGTACTTC. Translated: CASSYSGGYGYEQYF.

The V gene is TRBV5-1, the J gene TRBJ1-1; 7 nucleotides match TRBD1. V shed 0 bases and J 10 bases; nucleotides not matched to a gene: 9. Germline CDR1 and CDR2: SGHRS and YFSETQ. The CDR3 totals 14 residues. CDR3 amino acids: CASSLDTGDVRAFF. The CDR3 DNA reads TGCGCCAGCAGCTTGGACACAGGGGACGTGAGAGCTTTCTTT.

The V gene is TRBV6-5, the J gene TRBJ2-3; TRBD2 agrees at 7 bases. The CDR3 is made up of 16 amino acids. With 5 bases clipped from V and 2 bases from J, the junction kept 10 bases outside the gene matches. Germline CDR1 MNHEY, CDR2 SVGAGI. The CDR3 DNA follows: TGTGCCAGCAGTAGCGGCGGGAGTAGAGTCACAGATACGCAGTATTTT. It yields the protein CASSSGGSRVTDTQYF.

The chain combines TRBV20-1 with TRBJ1-2; D is undetermined. The V gene lost 8 bases and the J gene lost 3 bases, with 16 bases spanning the gap. Germline V gene data show CDR1 as DFQATT and CDR2 as SNEGSKA (reference sequence). The CDR3 loop spans 13 amino acids. The CDR3 loop reads CSFFGELDYGYTF. CDR3 nucleotide sequence: TGCAGTTTCTTTGGGGAGTTAGACTATGGCTACACCTTC.

This sequence joins TRBV14 and TRBJ1-4; no firm D call. The germline CDR1 and CDR2 sequences are SGHDN and FVKESK. The V end was cut by 2 bases, the J end by 1 base, with 11 bases between. The CDR3 is 16 amino acids. The CDR3 nucleotides read TGTGCCAGCAGCCAAAATGGAGGAGTAACTAATGAAAAACTGTTTTTT. Its translation: CASSQNGGVTNEKLFF.

This clonotype was seen a few times. The genes are TRBV7-3 and TRBJ2-2; D remains unclear. CDR1 SGHTA and CDR2 FQGTGA come from the germline V gene. This CDR3 spans 13 amino acids. Deletions cut 6 bases from V and 6 bases from J, with 11 bases between. CDR3 sequence: CASRQEGPGELFF. CDR3 in DNA: TGTGCCAGCAGGCAAGAAGGCCCCGGGGAGCTGTTTTTT.

The chain has TRBV4-3 and TRBJ2-2; 9 bases align to TRBD1. Losses at the gene ends were 1 base for V and 4 bases for J; bases not matched to a gene: 10. The length of the CDR3 is 18 residues. Germline V gene sequence: CDR1 LGHNA, CDR2 YSLEER. The CDR3 DNA reads TGCGCCAGCAGCCAAGGAAGACCGAGACAGGGGGTCACCGGGGAGCTGTTTTTT. Residues: CASSQGRPRQGVTGELFF.

The chain joins TRBV5-1 to TRBJ2-3; tentatively, D is TRBD1 (5 bases). This CDR3 has 17 residues. Trimming shortened V by 1 base and J by 2 bases, and 17 bases separated the two germline ends. Germline V gene lookup returns CDR1 SGHRS and CDR2 YFSETQ. CDR3 residues: CASSLTTDRHNTDTQYF. The CDR3 nucleotides read TGCGCCAGCAGCTTGACCACAGACAGACACAACACAGATACGCAGTATTTT. The variable domain in full, completed from reference TRBV5-1 and TRBJ2-3, reads KAGVTQTPRYLIKTRGQQVTLSCSPISGHRSVSWYQQTPGQGLQFLFEYFSETQRNKGNFPGRFSGRQFSNSRSEMNVSTLELGDSALYLCASSLTTDRHNTDTQYFGPGTRLTVL.

This clonotype was recorded a few times. The J gene is TRBJ2-2, the V gene TRBV3-1; 11 bases match TRBD2. Germline V gene sequence: CDR1 LGHDT, CDR2 YNNKEL (reference sequence). This CDR3 region has 21 residues. V trimming: 0 bases; J trimming: 3 bases; junction bases outside the gene matches: 15. The CDR3 DNA is TGTGCCAGCAGCCAAGAGCCCCAACTAGCGGGGGTAGTTGGGTACACCGGGGAGCTGTTTTTT. Translated: CASSQEPQLAGVVGYTGELFF.

This clonotype was counted a few times. This chain links TRBV20-1 with TRBJ1-1; D gene ambiguous. The V end lost 6 bases, the J end lost 0 bases, and 8 bases lay between the germline ends. The germline CDR1 and CDR2 sequences are DFQATT and SNEGSKA (reference sequence). CDR3 length: 12 amino acids. This CDR3 is CSAKGVNTEAFF. In DNA, the CDR3 is TGCAGTGCCAAAGGAGTGAACACTGAAGCTTTCTTT.

This chain uses TRBV7-3 with TRBJ1-1; 8 positions match TRBD1. J gave up 1 base and V 1 base, and 2 bases lay outside the gene matches. Germline loops: CDR1 SGHTA, CDR2 FQGTGA. The CDR3 runs 15 residues. The CDR3 spells CASSLRGQGNTEAFF. The DNA for the CDR3 is TGTGCCAGCAGCTTAAGAGGACAGGGGAACACTGAAGCTTTCTTT. Together with reference TRBV7-3 and TRBJ1-1, the CDR3 gives the full variable domain: GAGVSQTPSNKVTEKGKYVELRCDPISGHTALYWYRQSLGQGPEFLIYFQGTGAADDSGLPNDRFFAVRPEGSVSTLKIQRTERGDSAVYLCASSLRGQGNTEAFFGQGTRLTVV.